The 8 T cell receptor beta chains below were found in one sample sequenced in a study of T cell responses to AZD1222 COVID-19 vaccine. Profiled with immunoSEQ multiplex PCR; TCRdb holds only in-frame clones, not every one. The sample lists some 97,000 clones, 85% to 90% occurring once. Here the sequenced sample was peripheral blood, taken on day 0 of AZD1222 vaccination. The receptor set was obtained from an adult in good health.

V is TRBV7-2 and J is TRBJ2-7, with TRBD1 matching over 11 bases. The CDR3 spans 15 residues. J was trimmed by 2 bases and V by 5 bases; bases with no gene match: 5. The germline V gene encodes CDR1 SGHTA and CDR2 FQGNSA. CDR3 sequence reads: CASSPRTGGTYEQYF. The CDR3 bases are TGTGCCAGCAGCCCACGGACAGGGGGCACCTACGAGCAGTACTTC.

The rearrangement uses TRBV19 and TRBJ2-5, with D possibly being TRBD1 (6 bases). V lost 1 base and J lost 2, with 11 bases in between. CDR3 size: 15 residues. Germline V CDR1 and CDR2: LNHDA, SQIVND (reference sequence). The CDR3 is CASSIVDRSQETQYF. The CDR3 nucleotides are TGTGCCAGTAGTATAGTGGACAGATCTCAAGAGACCCAGTACTTC.

The V call is TRBV7-2, the J call TRBJ1-2; TRBD1 might be the D (6 bases). The CDR3 loop spans 15 amino acids. CDR1 is SGHTA and CDR2 is FQGNSA in the germline V gene. The ends were cut back, 6 bases at V and 4 bases at J, with 18 bases in the middle. This CDR3 reads CASRSTTGSIYGYTF. Here the CDR3 DNA reads TGTGCCAGCAGATCAACAACAGGGAGCATCTATGGCTACACCTTC.

The chain employs TRBV25-1 and TRBJ2-1; D is ambiguous. The CDR3 contains 14 residues. Germline values: CDR1 MGHDK, CDR2 SYGVNS. Between the trimmed V and J ends, which lost 5 bases and 8 bases, there was a span of 16 bases. The CDR3 is CASSLSGPHDEQFF. The CDR3, as DNA: TGTGCCAGCAGTCTGTCGGGTCCACACGATGAGCAGTTCTTC.

This clone appeared a single time. This chain's CDR3 is CASSPTGIQEFF. The CDR3, as DNA: TGTGCCAGCAGCCCGACAGGGATCCAGGAGTTCTTC. This chain joins TRBV7-9 and TRBJ2-1, with 7 bases fitting TRBD1. The germline CDR1 and CDR2 sequences are SEHNR and FQNEAQ (reference sequence). There are 12 residues in the CDR3. V was clipped by 5 bases and J by 14 bases; unmatched bases: 9.

The gene calls are TRBV4-1 and TRBJ2-5; 11 positions agree with TRBD2. V dropped 0 bases and J dropped 3; count of bases not matched to a gene: 9. The CDR3 covers 18 residues. CDR1 MGHRA and CDR2 YSYEKL come from the germline V gene. In nucleotides, the CDR3 is TGCGCCAGCAGCCAAGATCGGGCACTAGCGGGGGAAGAAGAGACCCAGTACTTC. Protein sequence: CASSQDRALAGEEETQYF.

J is TRBJ1-1 and V is TRBV5-4, with D unclear. There are 14 residues in the CDR3. V shed 0 bases and J shed 1 base, with 7 bases lying between them. CDR1 is SGHNT, CDR2 YYREEE, per germline (reference sequence). CDR3 sequence reads: CASSLVGRNTEAFF. The CDR3 nucleotides read TGTGCCAGCAGCTTGGTAGGCAGGAACACTGAAGCTTTCTTT. Variable domain in full (rest from reference TRBV5-4 and TRBJ1-1): ETGVTQSPTHLIKTRGQQVTLRCSSQSGHNTVSWYQQALGQGPQFIFQYYREEENGRGNFPPRFSGLQFPNYSSELNVNALELDDSALYLCASSLVGRNTEAFFGQGTRLTVV.

The chain has TRBV6-5 and TRBJ1-2; D ambiguous. V dropped 4 bases and J dropped 6 bases, with 21 bases sitting between them. This CDR3 region has 16 residues. Germline CDR1 and CDR2: MNHEY and SVGAGI. The CDR3: CASSSRSTRGRDGYTF. The CDR3 nucleotides are TGTGCCAGCAGTTCGCGGTCGACGCGGGGAAGAGATGGCTACACCTTC.